This T cell receptor beta chain was obtained from a study of blood T cells in healthy people across ages. Regarding the study as a whole: Naive CD4+ cells and diversity were both higher in long-lived donors than in aged donors.

V gave up 5 bases and J gave up 7 bases; unmatched junction bases: 7. The V gene's germline CDR1 is DFQATT and CDR2 SNEGSKA (reference sequence). CDR3 size: 12 residues. PCR was performed a second time for about 7 to 12 cycles using a sample-barcoded 5' primer and a J-beta primer mix. TCRdb called the 5' RACE reads again in MiXCR, with one record for every CDR3 protein. The sample contains some 1.7 million distinct CDR3 sequences, approximately 28% of which appear only once. Drawing of peripheral blood yielded about 9.7 milliliters from each donor. Samples had at least 6 million PBMCs isolated from them. This clonotype has just a few counts. The antigen remains unidentified.

Sequencing was done on a sample of blood. This sequence joins TRBV20-1 and TRBJ1-2, with 7 nucleotides matching TRBD1. The origin of this receptor is a woman aged 30 to 39 in good health. The CDR3 DNA reads TGCAGTGCTGCCGGACAGGTGGCTGGCTACACCTTC. Its translation: CSAAGQVAGYTF.